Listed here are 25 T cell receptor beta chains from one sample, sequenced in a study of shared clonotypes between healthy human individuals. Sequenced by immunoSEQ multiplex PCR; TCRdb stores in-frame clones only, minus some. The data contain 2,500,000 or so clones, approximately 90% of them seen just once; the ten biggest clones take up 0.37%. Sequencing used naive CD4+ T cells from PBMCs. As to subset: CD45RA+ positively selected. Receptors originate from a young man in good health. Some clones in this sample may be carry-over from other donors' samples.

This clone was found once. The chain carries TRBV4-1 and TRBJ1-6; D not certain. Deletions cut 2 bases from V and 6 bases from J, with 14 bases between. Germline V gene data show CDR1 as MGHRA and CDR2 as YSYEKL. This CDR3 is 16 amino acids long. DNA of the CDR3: TGCGCCAGCAGCCAAACCGGACCGGCCATTAATTCACCCCTCCACTTT. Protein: CASSQTGPAINSPLHF.

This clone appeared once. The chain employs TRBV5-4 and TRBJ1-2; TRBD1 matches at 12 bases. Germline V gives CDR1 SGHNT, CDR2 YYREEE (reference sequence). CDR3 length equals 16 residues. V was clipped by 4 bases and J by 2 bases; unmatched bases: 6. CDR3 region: CASSGDRGQKNYGYTF. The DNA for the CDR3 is TGTGCCAGCAGCGGGGACAGGGGGCAGAAGAACTATGGCTACACCTTC.

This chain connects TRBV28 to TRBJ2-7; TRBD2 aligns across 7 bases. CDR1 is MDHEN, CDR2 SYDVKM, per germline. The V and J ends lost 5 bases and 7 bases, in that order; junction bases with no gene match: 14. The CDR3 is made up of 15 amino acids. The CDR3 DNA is TGTGCCAGCAGTGTCCGGGACTACACGGGTTTGGAGCAGTACTTC. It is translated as CASSVRDYTGLEQYF. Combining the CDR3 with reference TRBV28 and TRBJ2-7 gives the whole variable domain DVKVTQSSRYLVKRTGEKVFLECVQDMDHENMFWYRQDPGLGLRLIYFSYDVKMKEKGDIPEGYSVSREKKERFSLILESASTNQTSMYLCASSVRDYTGLEQYFGPGTRLTVT.

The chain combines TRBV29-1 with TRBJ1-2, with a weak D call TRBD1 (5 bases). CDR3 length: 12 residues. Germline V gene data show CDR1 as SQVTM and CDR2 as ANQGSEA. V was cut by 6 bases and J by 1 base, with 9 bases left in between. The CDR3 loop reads CSVRQINYGYTF. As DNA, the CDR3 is TGCAGCGTCCGACAGATTAACTATGGCTACACCTTC.

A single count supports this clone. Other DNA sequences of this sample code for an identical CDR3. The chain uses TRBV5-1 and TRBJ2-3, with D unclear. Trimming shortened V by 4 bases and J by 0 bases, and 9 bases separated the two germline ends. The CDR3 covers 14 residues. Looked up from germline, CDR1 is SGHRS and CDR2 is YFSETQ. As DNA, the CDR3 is TGCGCCAGCAGCCCAGGCGGTAGCACAGATACGCAGTATTTT. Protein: CASSPGGSTDTQYF.

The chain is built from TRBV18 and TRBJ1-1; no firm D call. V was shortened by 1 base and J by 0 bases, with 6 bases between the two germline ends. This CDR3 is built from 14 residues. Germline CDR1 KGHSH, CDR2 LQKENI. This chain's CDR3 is CASSPQAMNTEAFF. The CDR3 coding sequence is TGTGCCAGCTCACCACAGGCTATGAACACTGAAGCTTTCTTT.

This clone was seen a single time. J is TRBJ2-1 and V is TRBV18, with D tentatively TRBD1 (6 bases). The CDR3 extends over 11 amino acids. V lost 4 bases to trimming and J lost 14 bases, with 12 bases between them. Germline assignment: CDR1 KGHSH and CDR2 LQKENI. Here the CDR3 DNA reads TGTGCCAGCTCACAAGACAGGTTTGAGTTCTTC. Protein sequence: CASSQDRFEFF.

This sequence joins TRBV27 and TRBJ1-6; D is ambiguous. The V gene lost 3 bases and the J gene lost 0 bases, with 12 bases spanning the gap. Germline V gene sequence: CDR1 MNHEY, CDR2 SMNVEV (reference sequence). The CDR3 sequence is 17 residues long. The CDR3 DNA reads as TGTGCCAGCAGTTTTCGTCGAAGGAGCTCCTATAATTCACCCCTCCACTTT. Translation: CASSFRRRSSYNSPLHF.

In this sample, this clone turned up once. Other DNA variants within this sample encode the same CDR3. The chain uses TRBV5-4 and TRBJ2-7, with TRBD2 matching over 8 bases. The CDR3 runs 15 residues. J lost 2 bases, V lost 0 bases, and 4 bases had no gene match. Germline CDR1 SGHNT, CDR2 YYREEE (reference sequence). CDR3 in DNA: TGTGCCAGCAGCTTGGGGCTAGCGGGTACCTACGAGCAGTACTTC. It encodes CASSLGLAGTYEQYF.

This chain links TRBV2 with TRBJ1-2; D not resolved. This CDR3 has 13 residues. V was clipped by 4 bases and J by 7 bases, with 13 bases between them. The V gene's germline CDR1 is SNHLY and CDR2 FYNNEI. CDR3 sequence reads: CASSGDGEAGYTF. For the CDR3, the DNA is TGTGCCAGCAGTGGCGACGGCGAAGCTGGCTACACCTTC.

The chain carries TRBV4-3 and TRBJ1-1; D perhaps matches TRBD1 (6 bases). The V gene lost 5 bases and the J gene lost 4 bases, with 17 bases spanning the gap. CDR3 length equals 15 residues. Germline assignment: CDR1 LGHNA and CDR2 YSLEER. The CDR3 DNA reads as TGCGCCAGCAGCTCTCAACAGGGCGGGAGCACTGAAGCTTTCTTT. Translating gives CASSSQQGGSTEAFF.

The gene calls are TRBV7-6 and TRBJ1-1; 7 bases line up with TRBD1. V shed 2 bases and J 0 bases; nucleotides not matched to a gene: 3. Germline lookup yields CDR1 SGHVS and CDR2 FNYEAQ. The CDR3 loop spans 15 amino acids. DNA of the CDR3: TGTGCCAGCAGCTTACAGGGGGTAATGAACACTGAAGCTTTCTTT. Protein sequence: CASSLQGVMNTEAFF.

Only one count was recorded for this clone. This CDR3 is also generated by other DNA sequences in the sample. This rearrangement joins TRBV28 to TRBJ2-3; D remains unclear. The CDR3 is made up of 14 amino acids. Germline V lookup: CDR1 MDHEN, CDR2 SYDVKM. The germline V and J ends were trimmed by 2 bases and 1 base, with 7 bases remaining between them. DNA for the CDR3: TGTGCCAGCAGTTTAAGTCGCCGCACAGATACGCAGTATTTT. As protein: CASSLSRRTDTQYF.

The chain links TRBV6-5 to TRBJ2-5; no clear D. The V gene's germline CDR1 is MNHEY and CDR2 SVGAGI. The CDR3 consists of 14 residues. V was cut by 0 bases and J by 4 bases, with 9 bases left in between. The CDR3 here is CASSYSSVSETQYF. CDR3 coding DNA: TGTGCCAGCAGTTACTCCTCGGTCTCAGAGACCCAGTACTTC.

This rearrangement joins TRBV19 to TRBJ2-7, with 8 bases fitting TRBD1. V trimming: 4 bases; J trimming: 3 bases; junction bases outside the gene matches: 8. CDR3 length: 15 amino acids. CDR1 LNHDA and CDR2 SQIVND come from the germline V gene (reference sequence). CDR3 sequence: CASSRPGQGIYEQYF. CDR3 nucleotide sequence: TGTGCCAGTAGTAGGCCCGGACAGGGAATCTACGAGCAGTACTTC.

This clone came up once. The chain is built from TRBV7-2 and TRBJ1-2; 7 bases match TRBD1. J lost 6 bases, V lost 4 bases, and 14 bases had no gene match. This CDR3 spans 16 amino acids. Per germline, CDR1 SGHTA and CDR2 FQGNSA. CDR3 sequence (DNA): TGTGCCAGCAGCTCGCCTTACAGGGGTTTAAGAGATGGCTACACCTTC. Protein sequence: CASSSPYRGLRDGYTF. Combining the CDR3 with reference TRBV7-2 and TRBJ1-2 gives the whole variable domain GAGVSQSPSNKVTEKGKDVELRCDPISGHTALYWYRQSLGQGLEFLIYFQGNSAPDKSGLPSDRFSAERTGGSVSTLTIQRTQQEDSAVYLCASSSPYRGLRDGYTFGSGTRLTVV.

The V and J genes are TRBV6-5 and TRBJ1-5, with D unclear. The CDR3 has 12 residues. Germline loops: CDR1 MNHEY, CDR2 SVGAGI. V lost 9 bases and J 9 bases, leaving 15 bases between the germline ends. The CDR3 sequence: CASGPRAGPQHF. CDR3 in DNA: TGTGCCAGTGGGCCAAGGGCAGGGCCCCAGCATTTT.

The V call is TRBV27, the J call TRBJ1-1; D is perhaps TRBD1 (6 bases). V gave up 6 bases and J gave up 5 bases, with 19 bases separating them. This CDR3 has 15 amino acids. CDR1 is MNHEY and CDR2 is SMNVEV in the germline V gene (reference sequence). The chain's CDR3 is CASRDYTGSQTEAFF. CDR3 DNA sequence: TGTGCCAGCAGAGACTACACAGGGTCCCAGACTGAAGCTTTCTTT.

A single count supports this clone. The CDR3 here is CASSQGRNEQFF. The CDR3 region has the DNA TGCGCCAGCAGCCAAGGTAGGAATGAGCAGTTCTTC. The chain has TRBV4-3 and TRBJ2-1, with D unclear. Trimming took off 1 base at V and 7 bases at J, with 5 bases between the two ends. CDR3 length: 12 amino acids. Germline values: CDR1 LGHNA, CDR2 YSLEER.

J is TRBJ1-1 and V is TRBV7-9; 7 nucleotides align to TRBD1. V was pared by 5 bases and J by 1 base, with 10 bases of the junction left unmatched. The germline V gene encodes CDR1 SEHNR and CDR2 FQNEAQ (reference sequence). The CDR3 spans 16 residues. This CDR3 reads CASSPPMRGPNTEAFF. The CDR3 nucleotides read TGTGCCAGCAGCCCGCCTATGAGGGGGCCGAACACTGAAGCTTTCTTT.

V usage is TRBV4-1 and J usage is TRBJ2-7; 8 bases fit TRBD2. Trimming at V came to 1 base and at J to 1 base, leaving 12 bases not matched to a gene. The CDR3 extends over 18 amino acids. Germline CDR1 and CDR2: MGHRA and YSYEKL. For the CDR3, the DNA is TGCGCCAGCAGCCAAGTGGGATCAAGCGGGAGAGGGTCCTACGAGCAGTACTTC. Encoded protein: CASSQVGSSGRGSYEQYF.

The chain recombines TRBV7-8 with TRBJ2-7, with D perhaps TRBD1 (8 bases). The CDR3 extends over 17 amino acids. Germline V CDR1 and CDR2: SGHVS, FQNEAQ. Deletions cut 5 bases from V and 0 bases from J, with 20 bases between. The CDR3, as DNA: TGTGCCAGCAGCCCTAGCAGGACAGGGAGGGGCTCCTACGAGCAGTACTTC. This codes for CASSPSRTGRGSYEQYF.

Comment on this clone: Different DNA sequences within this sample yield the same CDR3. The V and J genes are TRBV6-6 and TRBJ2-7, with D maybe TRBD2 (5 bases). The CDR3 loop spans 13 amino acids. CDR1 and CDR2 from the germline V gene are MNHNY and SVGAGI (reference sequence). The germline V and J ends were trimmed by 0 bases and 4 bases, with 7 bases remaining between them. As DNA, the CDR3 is TGTGCCAGCAGTTACTCACGAGGGTACGAGCAGTACTTC. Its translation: CASSYSRGYEQYF.

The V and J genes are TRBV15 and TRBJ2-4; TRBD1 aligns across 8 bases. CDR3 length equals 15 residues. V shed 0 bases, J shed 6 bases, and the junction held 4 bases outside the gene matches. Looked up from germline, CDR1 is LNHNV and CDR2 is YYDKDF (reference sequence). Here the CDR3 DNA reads TGTGCCACCAGCAGAGATCAGGGGGCGTTAAACATTCAGTACTTC. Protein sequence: CATSRDQGALNIQYF. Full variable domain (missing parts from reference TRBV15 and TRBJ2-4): DAMVIQNPRYQVTQFGKPVTLSCSQTLNHNVMYWYQQKSSQAPKLLFHYYDKDFNNEADTPDNFQSRRPNTSFCFLDIRSPGLGDTAMYLCATSRDQGALNIQYFGAGTRLSVL.

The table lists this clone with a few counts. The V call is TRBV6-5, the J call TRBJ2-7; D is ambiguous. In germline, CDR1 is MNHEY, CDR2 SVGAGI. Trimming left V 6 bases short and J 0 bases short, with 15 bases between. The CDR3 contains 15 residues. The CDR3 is CASSRRVRDSYEQYF. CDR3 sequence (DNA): TGTGCCAGCAGCCGCCGAGTAAGGGACTCCTACGAGCAGTACTTC.